The 3 T cell receptor beta chains in this list originate from one sample, sequenced in a study of blood T cell repertoires in COVID-19. The table came from immunoSEQ multiplex PCR; TCRdb's copy has only in-frame clones and leaves some out. The sample holds a few hundred thousand clones, approximately 85% seen once. Sequenced input: peripheral blood. The receptor set was obtained from a man aged 45-65 years with active or convalescent COVID-19.

The chain recombines TRBV5-1 with TRBJ1-1, with D perhaps TRBD1 (5 bases). Trimming pared 4 bases from V and 1 base from J, leaving 8 bases between. Germline V lookup: CDR1 SGHRS, CDR2 YFSETQ. The length of the CDR3 is 13 residues. This chain's CDR3 is CASSAGTNTEAFF. The CDR3 DNA is TGCGCCAGCAGCGCGGGGACGAACACTGAAGCTTTCTTT.

The chain has TRBV5-8 and TRBJ2-5, with 9 bases that match TRBD2. Per the germline V gene, CDR1 is SGHTS and CDR2 is YDEGEE. The length of the CDR3 is 15 residues. Trimming at V came to 2 bases and at J to 2 bases, leaving 4 bases not matched to a gene. CDR3: CASSFPSGMQETQYF. CDR3 nucleotide sequence: TGTGCCAGCAGCTTCCCTAGCGGGATGCAAGAGACCCAGTACTTC.

The chain has TRBV30 and TRBJ2-5; TRBD1 matches at 7 bases. CDR1 and CDR2 (germline): GTSNPN, SVGIG (reference sequence). This CDR3 contains 13 residues. V dropped 4 bases and J dropped 2; count of bases not matched to a gene: 4. The CDR3 DNA reads as TGTGCCTGGATGGGACAGACACAAGAGACCCAGTACTTC. Protein: CAWMGQTQETQYF.